This is a list of T cell receptor beta chains from one sample in a study of beta chain features in type 1 diabetes. Profiling relied on immunoSEQ multiplex PCR, and the TCRdb table lists in-frame clones only, not all of them. The sample holds around 430,000 clones; about 29% are singletons and the top ten take almost 0.065%. Material: naive CD4+ T cells from blood. The receptors stem from a man aged 18 to 29 in good health. Both conserved end residues are part of each CDR3.

v_call	j_call	cdr3_aa
TRBV2	TRBJ1-2	CASSGTGGGGYTF
TRBV5-6	TRBJ2-7	CASSFGPGLGEQYF
TRBV7-9	TRBJ1-5	CASSLGAGNQPQHF
TRBV7-9	TRBJ1-2	CASSLEVGAGYTF
TRBV7-9	TRBJ2-5	CASSPSEVRKTQYF
TRBV6-5	TRBJ2-7	CASSRGTGEQYF
TRBV9	TRBJ2-7	CASSEGRSSGEQYF
TRBV14	TRBJ2-5	CASSRGTSGRWYQETQYF
TRBV30	TRBJ2-3	CACTSGLTADTQYF
TRBV9	TRBJ1-2	CASSVVDRGGYTF
TRBV30	TRBJ2-7	CAWSRDSLGSYEQYF
TRBV5-1	TRBJ2-7	CASSPLVLDEQYF
TRBV30	TRBJ1-2	CAWSAGSGGYTF
TRBV9	TRBJ2-3	CASTANQGNTDTQYF
TRBV4-3	TRBJ2-7	CASSQVGGSSYEQYF
TRBV5-1	TRBJ2-3	CASSGGTGTLLTDTQYF
TRBV28	TRBJ2-5	CASSWTVETQYF
TRBV10-3	TRBJ2-2	CAITDRGQGTGELFF
TRBV30	TRBJ2-5	CAWSVHPETQYF
TRBV29-1	TRBJ2-3	CSVGSTDTQYF
TRBV7-2	TRBJ2-5	CASSDRTGVSETQYF
TRBV5-4	TRBJ1-1	CASSWRGGRDTEAFF
TRBV25-1	TRBJ2-5	CASSHGSRETQYF
TRBV30	TRBJ2-7	CAWSELGLAGPYEQYF
TRBV15	TRBJ2-3	CATSGRRSSTDTQYF
TRBV7-9	TRBJ2-1	CASRPTSGRRTNEQFF
TRBV6-5	TRBJ2-1	CASSQWASSYNEQFF
TRBV7-9	TRBJ1-2	CASIPRGGYGYTF
TRBV5-6	TRBJ2-1	CASSFRAGVPNNEQFF
TRBV18	TRBJ2-1	CASSPQWGQRENNEQFF
TRBV28	TRBJ1-4	CASSLGLEKLFF
TRBV7-9	TRBJ2-6	CASSPGAAGANVLTF
TRBV4-2	TRBJ2-1	CASSQEGTGEYNEQFF
TRBV10-3	TRBJ2-1	CASSRRLAGARNEQFF
TRBV9	TRBJ2-7	CASSPTDRGLSYEQYF
TRBV30	TRBJ2-2	CAWSVQTGEGTGELFF
TRBV2	TRBJ2-5	CASSDSSGIQETQYF